What follows is one T cell receptor beta chain and its context. Measured with immunoSEQ multiplex PCR; TCRdb has only the in-frame clones, and not every one. The sample lists about 280,000 clones; 88% were seen once. This specimen comes from a study of blood T cell repertoires in COVID-19. At the level of the study: Some COVID-19 samples were acute and others convalescent; all came from the United States, Italy and Spain.

J lost 3 bases, V lost 0 bases, and 4 bases had no gene match. Per the germline V gene, CDR1 is WNHNN and CDR2 is SYGVQD (reference sequence). This CDR3 contains 16 residues. Cohorts were determined from participant-reported clinical history. Two negative PCRs, clearance, or symptom resolution were required of recovered Cohort 3 donors. This chain links TRBV10-1 with TRBJ2-4, with 8 bases aligning to TRBD2. The sample comprised PBMCs or T cells enriched from blood (not recorded which). The clonotype was recovered from a woman in her 30s who had recovered from COVID-19. CDR3 amino acids: CASSESLAGGKNIQYF. The CDR3 coding sequence is TGCGCCAGCAGTGAGTCGCTAGCGGGCGGCAAAAACATTCAGTACTTC.